This TCR beta chain is from a study of immune cell composition in non-small cell lung cancer. Study context: Tumours were mainly lung adenocarcinoma or squamous cell carcinoma. Study-level results: Clones >0.5% enriched in tumour were rarer in adenocarcinoma (around 35%) than squamous (roughly 75%). In adenocarcinoma, maximal tumour-associated clone frequency tracked TIL tumour reactivity.

Measured with immunoSEQ multiplex PCR; TCRdb has only the in-frame clones, and not every one. Here the sample spans approximately 8,600 clones, about two thirds being singletons. V shed 4 bases and J shed 0 bases, with 10 bases lying between them. This CDR3 spans 14 amino acids. Germline V CDR1 and CDR2: MNHEY, SMNVEV (reference sequence). Normal lung was taken at the farthest possible site, at least 3 cm from tumour. Frozen unsorted single-cell suspensions supplied the genomic DNA. With regard to this clone: The antigen remains undetermined.

This clonotype was sampled from a human donor with non-small cell lung cancer. The chain recombines TRBV27 with TRBJ2-7; no clear D. The sequenced material came from non-adjacent lung tissue. CDR3 in amino acids: CASSSLTFSYEQYF. The CDR3 DNA reads TGTGCCAGCAGTTCCTTGACATTCTCCTACGAGCAGTACTTC.